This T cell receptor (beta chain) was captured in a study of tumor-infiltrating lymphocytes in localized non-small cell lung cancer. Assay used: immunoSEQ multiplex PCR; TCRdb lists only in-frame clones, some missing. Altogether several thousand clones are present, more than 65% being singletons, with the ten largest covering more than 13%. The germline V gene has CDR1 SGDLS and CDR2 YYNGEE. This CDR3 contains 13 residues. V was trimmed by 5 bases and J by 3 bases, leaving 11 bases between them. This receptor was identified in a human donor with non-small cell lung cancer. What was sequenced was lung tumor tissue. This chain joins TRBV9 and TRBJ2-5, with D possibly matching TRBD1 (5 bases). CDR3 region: CASSSQGEETQYF. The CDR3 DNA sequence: TGTGCCAGCAGTTCTCAGGGTGAAGAGACCCAGTACTTC.